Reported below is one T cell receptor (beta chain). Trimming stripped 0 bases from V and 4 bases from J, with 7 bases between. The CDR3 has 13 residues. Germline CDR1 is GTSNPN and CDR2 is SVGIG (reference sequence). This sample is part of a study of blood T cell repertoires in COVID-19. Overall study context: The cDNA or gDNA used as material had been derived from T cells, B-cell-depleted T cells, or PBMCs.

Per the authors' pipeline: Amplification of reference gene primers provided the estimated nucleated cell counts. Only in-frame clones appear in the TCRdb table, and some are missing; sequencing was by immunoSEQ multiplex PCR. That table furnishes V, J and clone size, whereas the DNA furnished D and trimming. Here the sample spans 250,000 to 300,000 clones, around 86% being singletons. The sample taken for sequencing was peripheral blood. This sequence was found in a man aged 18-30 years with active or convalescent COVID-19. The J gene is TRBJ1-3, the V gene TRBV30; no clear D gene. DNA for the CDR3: TGTGCCTGGAGTGTAGTTGCGGGAAACACCATATATTTT. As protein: CAWSVVAGNTIYF.